This T cell receptor (beta chain) was recovered during a study of blood T cell repertoires in COVID-19. Study background: Sources were T cells, B-cell-depleted T cells, or PBMCs; the material itself was cDNA or gDNA.

This CDR3 is built from 20 residues. V lost 1 base, J lost 4 bases, and 19 bases stayed unmatched. CDR1 and CDR2 (germline): MNHEY, SMNVEV (reference sequence). Two negative PCRs, clearance, or symptom resolution were required of recovered Cohort 3 donors. Sequenced by immunoSEQ multiplex PCR; TCRdb stores in-frame clones only, minus some. This sample has fewer than 200,000 clones; 88% occur once, and the top ten carry more than 8.5%. This rearrangement joins TRBV27 to TRBJ1-3, with 7 bases identical to TRBD1. This TCR came from a woman under 30 who had recovered from COVID-19. Sequences were obtained from PBMCs or T cells enriched from blood (not recorded which). The chain's CDR3 is CASSLYYPQISQGVGNTIYF. CDR3 coding DNA: TGTGCCAGCAGTTTATATTATCCACAGATATCCCAGGGGGTGGGAAACACCATATATTTT.